The 17 T cell receptor beta chains below were found in one sample sequenced in a study of shared clonotypes between healthy human individuals. Profiling relied on immunoSEQ multiplex PCR, and the TCRdb table lists in-frame clones only, not all of them. The sample holds about 500,000 clones, approximately 71% seen once. The sample taken for sequencing was PBMCs. These receptor sequences come from a woman in her 40s in good health. Some clones in this sample may be carry-over from other donors' samples.

The chain couples TRBV27 to TRBJ1-5; 8 bases agree with TRBD1. The J segment lost 5 bases and the V segment lost 2 bases, leaving 5 bases of the junction unmatched. CDR1 is MNHEY and CDR2 is SMNVEV in the germline V gene (reference sequence). The CDR3 has 15 amino acids. The chain's CDR3 is CASSLAGGADQPQHF. CDR3 coding DNA: TGTGCCAGCAGTTTAGCAGGGGGCGCAGATCAGCCCCAGCATTTT.

The chain uses TRBV2 and TRBJ2-2; D is uncertain. The ends were cut back, 4 bases at V and 0 bases at J, with 12 bases in the middle. This CDR3 comprises 16 residues. Germline CDR1 reads SNHLY; CDR2 reads FYNNEI. The CDR3 is CASSVTDATNTGELFF. DNA for the CDR3: TGTGCCAGCAGTGTAACGGACGCGACGAACACCGGGGAGCTGTTTTTT.

V and J are TRBV11-3 and TRBJ1-1, with D unresolved. CDR3 length equals 14 residues. Per the germline V gene, CDR1 is SGHNT and CDR2 is YENEEA. V was clipped by 8 bases and J by 0 bases, with 13 bases between them. CDR3: CASRLWLLNTEAFF. The CDR3 DNA sequence: TGTGCCAGCCGCCTTTGGCTCCTGAACACTGAAGCTTTCTTT.

This clone was detected once. This chain connects TRBV28 to TRBJ2-5; no definite D call. The CDR3 is made up of 15 amino acids. The germline V and J ends were trimmed by 4 bases and 4 bases, with 16 bases remaining between them. Per the germline V gene, CDR1 is MDHEN and CDR2 is SYDVKM. DNA of the CDR3: TGTGCCAGCAGTTCAAGGGCCGGAAGGGCAGAGACCCAGTACTTC. Translation: CASSSRAGRAETQYF.

In regard to this clone: Just one base apart from a much larger clone, this may be a read error. The chain combines TRBV27 with TRBJ2-7; D unresolved. The germline gives CDR1 MNHEY, CDR2 SMNVEV (reference sequence). The CDR3 has 14 amino acids. CDR3 coding DNA: TGTGCCAGCGGTTTACCGGGTCTGAGTGGCGAGCAGTACTTC. Amino acid sequence: CASGLPGLSGEQYF.

The chain employs TRBV25-1 and TRBJ1-1; D is perhaps TRBD1 (5 bases). This CDR3 has 14 residues. Germline CDR1 and CDR2: MGHDK and SYGVNS. Trimming pared 5 bases from V and 0 bases from J, leaving 10 bases between. CDR3 coding DNA: TGTGCCAGCAGTTCAGGGACGGTGAACACTGAAGCTTTCTTT. Its protein product is CASSSGTVNTEAFF.

The rearrangement joins TRBV28 to TRBJ2-1; TRBD1 matches at 8 bases. Germline loops: CDR1 MDHEN, CDR2 SYDVKM. CDR3 size: 16 residues. V was pared by 1 base and J by 2 bases, with 4 bases of the junction left unmatched. CDR3 amino acids: CASSLYSGQAYNEQFF. In nucleotides, the CDR3 is TGTGCCAGCAGTTTATATTCGGGACAGGCCTACAATGAGCAGTTCTTC.

As regards this clone: With a much larger clone just one base away, this may be a read error. The same CDR3 arises from other DNA sequences in this sample as well. The rearrangement uses TRBV7-2 and TRBJ1-1; D remains ambiguous. The CDR3 covers 13 residues. CDR1 and CDR2 from the germline V gene are SGHTA and FQGNSA. Deletions cut 1 base from V and 1 base from J, with 4 bases between. CDR3 nucleotides: TGTGCCAGCAGCTTAGGCAGGAACACTGAAGCTTTCTTT. Translated, it gives CASSLGRNTEAFF.

This clone came up a few times. At the DNA level, this CDR3 is encoded by other sequences in the same sample as well. The chain combines TRBV18 with TRBJ2-7; 7 bases match TRBD2. After removal of 3 bases from V and 0 bases from J, the junction contained 2 bases not matched to a gene. Germline loops: CDR1 KGHSH, CDR2 LQKENI. The CDR3 has 14 residues. The CDR3 region is CASSPGGSSYEQYF. CDR3 DNA: TGTGCCAGCTCACCGGGCGGGAGCTCCTACGAGCAGTACTTC.

There are a few counts of this clone. The chain uses TRBV7-9 and TRBJ2-7; D ambiguous. The CDR3 is 13 residues long. Trimming shortened V by 5 bases and J by 2 bases, and 10 bases separated the two germline ends. Germline CDR1 is SEHNR and CDR2 is FQNEAQ (reference sequence). For the CDR3, the DNA is TGTGCCAGCAGCCCACAAAACACCTACGAGCAGTACTTC. It specifies CASSPQNTYEQYF.

Points on this clone: A read error may explain this, as a much larger clone is one base away. This chain uses TRBV2 with TRBJ2-2; possibly TRBD2 for D (5 bases). This CDR3 is 15 amino acids long. Germline CDR1 reads SNHLY; CDR2 reads FYNNEI. Here the CDR3 DNA reads TGTGCCAGCAACGGAGAGACCGCGAACACCGGGAAGCTGTTTTTT. It yields the protein CASNGETANTGKLFF.

V gene TRBV5-1 combines with J gene TRBJ2-6, with D perhaps matching TRBD1 (5 bases). The CDR3 runs 15 residues. Trimming left V 7 bases short and J 0 bases short, with 11 bases between. Germline V CDR1 and CDR2: SGHRS, YFSETQ. CDR3 in amino acids: CASGPQGSGANVLTF. The CDR3 nucleotides are TGCGCCAGCGGACCCCAGGGCTCTGGGGCCAACGTCCTGACTTTC.

V and J are TRBV10-3 and TRBJ2-3; weak D call: TRBD2 (6 bases). Germline V gene data show CDR1 as ENHRY and CDR2 as SYGVKD. This CDR3 has 12 residues. V shed 6 bases and J shed 6 bases, with 10 bases lying between them. CDR3 protein: CAISAEGDTQYF. The CDR3 DNA reads as TGTGCCATCAGCGCGGAGGGGGATACGCAGTATTTT.

The chain recombines TRBV29-1 with TRBJ2-1; unclear D gene. The V end lost 0 bases, the J end lost 4 bases, and 4 bases lay between the germline ends. Germline V gene sequence: CDR1 SQVTM, CDR2 ANQGSEA. CDR3 length: 12 amino acids. CDR3 loop: CSVEDGYNEQFF. The CDR3 nucleotides are TGCAGCGTTGAAGATGGGTACAATGAGCAGTTCTTC.

For this clone: It differs at one base from a far larger clone, so likely a read error. The same CDR3 is also encoded by other DNA sequences in this sample. The gene calls are TRBV5-4 and TRBJ2-7; 7 nucleotides line up with TRBD1. The CDR3 runs 13 residues. The germline CDR1 and CDR2 sequences are SGHNT and YYREEE (reference sequence). The CDR3 DNA reads TGTGCCAGCAGCTCGGGACAGTCCTACGAACAGTACTTC. This codes for CASSSGQSYEQYF.

For this clone: A read error is likely here: a far larger clone is one base away. This sequence joins TRBV27 and TRBJ1-2, with TRBD1 identical over 7 bases. Germline V gene sequence: CDR1 MNHEY, CDR2 SMNVEV (reference sequence). This CDR3 is built from 15 residues. This chain's CDR3 is CASSLSQGVGYGHTF. Here the CDR3 DNA reads TGTGCCAGCAGTTTATCGCAGGGGGTGGGCTATGGCCACACCTTC.

This clone has a count of ten or more. The sample holds other DNA sequences that translate to the same CDR3. The chain has TRBV28 and TRBJ2-7; TRBD2 matches 9 bases. The V segment lost 1 base and the J segment 3 bases; nucleotides outside the gene matches: 13. The CDR3 runs to 18 residues. Germline values: CDR1 MDHEN, CDR2 SYDVKM. The CDR3 DNA sequence: TGTGCCAGCAGTTTATACCCATTCCGCGGGACTAGCAACTACGAGCAGTACTTC. Translation: CASSLYPFRGTSNYEQYF.